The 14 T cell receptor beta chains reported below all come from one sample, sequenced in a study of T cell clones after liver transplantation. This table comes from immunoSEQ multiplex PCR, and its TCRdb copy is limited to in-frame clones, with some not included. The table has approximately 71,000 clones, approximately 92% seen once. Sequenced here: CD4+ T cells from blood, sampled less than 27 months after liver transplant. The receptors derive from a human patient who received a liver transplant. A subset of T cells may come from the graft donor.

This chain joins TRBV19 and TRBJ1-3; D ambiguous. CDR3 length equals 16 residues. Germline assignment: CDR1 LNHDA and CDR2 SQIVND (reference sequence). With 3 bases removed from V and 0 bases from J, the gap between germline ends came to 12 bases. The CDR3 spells CASSIQGQISGNTIYF. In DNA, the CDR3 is TGTGCCAGTAGTATCCAAGGGCAGATCTCTGGAAACACCATATATTTT.

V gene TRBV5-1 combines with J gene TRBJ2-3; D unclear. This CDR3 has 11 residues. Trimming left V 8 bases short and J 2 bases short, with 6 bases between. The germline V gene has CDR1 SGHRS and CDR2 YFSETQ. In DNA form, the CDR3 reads TGCGCCAGTTCGGACACAGATACGCAGTATTTT. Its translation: CASSDTDTQYF.

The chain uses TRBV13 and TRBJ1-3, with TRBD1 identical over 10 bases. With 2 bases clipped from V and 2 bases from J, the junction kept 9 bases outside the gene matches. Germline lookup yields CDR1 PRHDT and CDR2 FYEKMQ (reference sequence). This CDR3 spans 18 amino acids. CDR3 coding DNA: TGTGCCAGCAGCTTAATGGGGACAGGGGCGTCCACTGGAAACACCATATATTTT. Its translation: CASSLMGTGASTGNTIYF.

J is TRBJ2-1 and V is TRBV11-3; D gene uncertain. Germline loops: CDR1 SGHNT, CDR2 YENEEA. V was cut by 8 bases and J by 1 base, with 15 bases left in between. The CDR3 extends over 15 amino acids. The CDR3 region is CASVNQAVSYNEQFF. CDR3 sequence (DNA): TGTGCCAGCGTAAACCAGGCCGTATCCTACAATGAGCAGTTCTTC.

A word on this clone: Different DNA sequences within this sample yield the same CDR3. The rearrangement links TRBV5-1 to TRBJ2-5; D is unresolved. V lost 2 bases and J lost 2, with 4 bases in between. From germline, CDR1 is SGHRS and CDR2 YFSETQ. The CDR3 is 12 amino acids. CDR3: CASSLEQETQYF. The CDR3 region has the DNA TGCGCCAGCAGCTTAGAACAAGAGACCCAGTACTTC.

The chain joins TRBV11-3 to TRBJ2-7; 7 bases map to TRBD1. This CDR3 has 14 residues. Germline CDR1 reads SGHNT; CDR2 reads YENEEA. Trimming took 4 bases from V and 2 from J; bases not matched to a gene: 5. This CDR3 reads CASSSSDRTYEQYF. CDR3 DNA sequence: TGTGCCAGCAGCTCCTCGGACAGGACCTACGAGCAGTACTTC.

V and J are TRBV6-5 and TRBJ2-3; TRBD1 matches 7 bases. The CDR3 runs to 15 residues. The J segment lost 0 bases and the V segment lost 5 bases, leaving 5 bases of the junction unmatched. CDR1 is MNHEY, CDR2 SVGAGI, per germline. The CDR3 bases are TGTGCCAGCAGTCAAGGGACAGCTAGCACAGATACGCAGTATTTT. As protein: CASSQGTASTDTQYF.

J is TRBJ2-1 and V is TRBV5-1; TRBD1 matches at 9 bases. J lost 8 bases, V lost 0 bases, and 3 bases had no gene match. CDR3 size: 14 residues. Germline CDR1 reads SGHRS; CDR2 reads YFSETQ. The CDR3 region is CASSLGDRAHEQFF. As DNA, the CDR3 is TGCGCCAGCAGCTTGGGGGACAGGGCACATGAGCAGTTCTTC.

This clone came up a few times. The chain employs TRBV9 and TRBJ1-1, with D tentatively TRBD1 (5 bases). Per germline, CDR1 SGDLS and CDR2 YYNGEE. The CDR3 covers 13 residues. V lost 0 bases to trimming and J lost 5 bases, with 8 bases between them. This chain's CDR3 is CASSVDPGTEAFF. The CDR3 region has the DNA TGTGCCAGCAGCGTAGATCCAGGGACTGAAGCTTTCTTT.

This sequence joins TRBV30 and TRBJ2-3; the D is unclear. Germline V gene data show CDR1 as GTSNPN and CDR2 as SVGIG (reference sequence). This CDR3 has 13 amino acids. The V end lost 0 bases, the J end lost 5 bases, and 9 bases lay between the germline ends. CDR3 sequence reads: CAWSVLSGDTQYF. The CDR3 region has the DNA TGTGCCTGGAGTGTACTTTCGGGAGATACGCAGTATTTT. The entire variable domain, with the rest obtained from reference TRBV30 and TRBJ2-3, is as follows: SQTIHQWPATLVQPVGSPLSLECTVEGTSNPNLYWYRQAAGRGLQLLFYSVGIGQISSEVPQNLSASRPQDRQFILSSKKLLLSDSGFYLCAWSVLSGDTQYFGPGTRLTVL.

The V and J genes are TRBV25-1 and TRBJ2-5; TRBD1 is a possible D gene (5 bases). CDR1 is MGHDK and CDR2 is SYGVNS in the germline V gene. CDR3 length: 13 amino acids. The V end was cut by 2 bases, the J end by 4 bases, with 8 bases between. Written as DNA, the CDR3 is TGTGCCAGCAGTGAAGACAGTCCAGAGACCCAGTACTTC. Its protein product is CASSEDSPETQYF.

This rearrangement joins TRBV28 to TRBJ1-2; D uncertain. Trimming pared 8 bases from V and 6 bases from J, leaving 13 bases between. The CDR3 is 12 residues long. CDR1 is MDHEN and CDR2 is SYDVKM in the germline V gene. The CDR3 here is CASGSHLDGYTF. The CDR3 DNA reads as TGTGCCAGCGGCTCCCATCTGGATGGCTACACCTTC.

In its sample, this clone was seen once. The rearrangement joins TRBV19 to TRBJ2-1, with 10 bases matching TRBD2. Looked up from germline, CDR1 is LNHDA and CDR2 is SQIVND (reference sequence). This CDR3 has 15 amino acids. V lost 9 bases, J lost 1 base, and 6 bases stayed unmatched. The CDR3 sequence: CASTSSGSSYNEQFF. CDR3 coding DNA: TGTGCCAGCACGTCTAGCGGGAGTTCCTACAATGAGCAGTTCTTC.

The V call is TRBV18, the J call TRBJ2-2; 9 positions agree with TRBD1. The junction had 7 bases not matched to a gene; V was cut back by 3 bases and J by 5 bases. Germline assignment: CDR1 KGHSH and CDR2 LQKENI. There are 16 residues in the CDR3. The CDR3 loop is CASSPLRTGVTGELFF. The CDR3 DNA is TGTGCCAGCTCACCCCTCCGGACAGGGGTGACCGGGGAGCTGTTTTTT. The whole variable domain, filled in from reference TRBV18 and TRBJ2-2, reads NAGVMQNPRHLVRRRGQEARLRCSPMKGHSHVYWYRQLPEEGLKFMVYLQKENIIDESGMPKERFSAEFPKEGPSILRIQQVVRGDSAAYFCASSPLRTGVTGELFFGEGSRLTVL.